These 27 T cell receptor beta chains share one sample of origin, sequenced in a study of blood T cell repertoires in COVID-19. Measured with immunoSEQ multiplex PCR; TCRdb has only the in-frame clones, and not every one. The table lists 300,000 or so clones, 91% of them singletons. The sequencing sample was made of peripheral blood. The receptor source for this set is a woman in her twenties or thirties with COVID-19, enrolled during active disease.

J is TRBJ2-2 and V is TRBV5-1; 12 nucleotides align to TRBD1. The V gene end was trimmed by 1 base and the J gene end by 5 bases; junction bases not matched to a gene: 9. Germline values: CDR1 SGHRS, CDR2 YFSETQ. The CDR3 loop spans 18 amino acids. The CDR3 sequence is CASSLPPGQGAGTGELFF. As DNA, the CDR3 is TGCGCCAGCAGCTTGCCCCCGGGACAGGGGGCGGGAACCGGGGAGCTGTTTTTT.

The V and J genes are TRBV5-4 and TRBJ2-1; the match to TRBD2 covers 8 bases. CDR1 and CDR2 from the germline V gene are SGHNT and YYREEE (reference sequence). V trimming: 3 bases; J trimming: 10 bases; junction bases outside the gene matches: 12. The CDR3 contains 15 residues. The CDR3 coding sequence is TGTGCCAGCAGCTCGAACCCGGGACTAGTTGAGGAGCAGTTCTTC. This translates into CASSSNPGLVEEQFF.

The chain carries TRBV7-8 and TRBJ2-2; TRBD1 is a possible D gene (5 bases). The V end lost 1 base, the J end lost 5 bases, and 20 bases lay between the germline ends. Germline CDR1 SGHVS, CDR2 FQNEAQ. This CDR3 is built from 18 residues. CDR3 loop: CASSLESVGQGGTGELFF. The CDR3 DNA reads as TGTGCCAGCAGCTTAGAGAGTGTGGGGCAGGGTGGAACCGGGGAGCTGTTTTTT.

The V gene is TRBV7-2, the J gene TRBJ1-2, with D hard to call. CDR1 is SGHTA, CDR2 FQGNSA, per germline. V was clipped by 1 base and J by 3 bases, with 12 bases between them. CDR3 size: 15 residues. The CDR3 here is CASSLVARGDYGYTF. For the CDR3, the DNA is TGTGCCAGCAGCTTAGTGGCGCGGGGAGACTATGGCTACACCTTC.

The genes are TRBV21-1 and TRBJ1-4; the table's D call, TRBD1, has no DNA check behind it. TRBV21-1 is labeled a pseudogene. The CDR3 runs 15 residues. The CDR3 DNA sequence: TGTGCCAGCAGCAAACGGACAGCAACTAATGAAAAACTGTTTTTT. It is translated as CASSKRTATNEKLFF.

V gene TRBV19 combines with J gene TRBJ2-5, with TRBD1 matching over 10 bases. V lost 6 bases and J lost 5; bases outside the gene matches: 6. This CDR3 comprises 14 residues. The V gene's germline CDR1 is LNHDA and CDR2 SQIVND (reference sequence). CDR3 in amino acids: CASSTGQGRETQYF. The DNA of the CDR3 is TGTGCCAGTAGCACGGGACAGGGGAGGGAGACCCAGTACTTC.

The J gene is TRBJ2-1, the V gene TRBV19; 7 bases are shared with TRBD2. The germline CDR1 and CDR2 sequences are LNHDA and SQIVND (reference sequence). After removal of 6 bases from V and 5 bases from J, the junction contained 13 bases not matched to a gene. The CDR3 spans 16 residues. The CDR3 region has the DNA TGTGCCAGTAGCAAGGGGAGGGTAGCCGGCGACAATGAGCAGTTCTTC. Residues: CASSKGRVAGDNEQFF.

This rearrangement joins TRBV19 to TRBJ2-3; 8 bases align to TRBD2. The junction had 3 bases not matched to a gene; V was cut back by 3 bases and J by 4 bases. Germline CDR1 LNHDA, CDR2 SQIVND (reference sequence). This CDR3 has 14 residues. The CDR3 spells CASSMAGGADTQYF. The CDR3 DNA follows: TGTGCCAGTAGTATGGCGGGGGGCGCAGATACGCAGTATTTT.

J is TRBJ1-2 and V is TRBV5-6; D is uncertain. Trimming cost V 1 base and J 7 bases, with 8 bases left between them. CDR1 and CDR2 from the germline V gene are SGHDT and YYEEEE. The CDR3 runs 12 residues. In DNA form, the CDR3 reads TGTGCCAGCAGCTTGCCGGGGTCTGGCTACACCTTC. Protein product: CASSLPGSGYTF.

This chain uses TRBV5-4 with TRBJ2-1; D may be TRBD1 (5 bases). This CDR3 contains 15 residues. Per germline, CDR1 SGHNT and CDR2 YYREEE (reference sequence). Trimming took off 2 bases at V and 0 bases at J, with 9 bases between the two ends. The CDR3 region has the DNA TGTGCCAGCAGCTTACAGGTGAGCTCCTACAATGAGCAGTTCTTC. It is translated as CASSLQVSSYNEQFF.

This chain links TRBV9 with TRBJ2-7; 9 bases agree with TRBD1. The germline gives CDR1 SGDLS, CDR2 YYNGEE. The CDR3 is 15 amino acids. Germline trimming cut 4 bases from V and 3 bases from J; bases unmatched to any gene: 8. This CDR3 reads CASSPGTGTSYEQYF. The CDR3 DNA sequence: TGTGCCAGCAGCCCCGGGACAGGGACGAGCTACGAGCAGTACTTC.

This clone was counted a few times. Other nucleotide sequences from this sample produce the same CDR3. This sequence joins TRBV5-5 and TRBJ2-5; 13 bases map to TRBD2. This CDR3 contains 15 residues. V was clipped by 2 bases and J by 4 bases; unmatched bases: 2. Looked up from germline, CDR1 is SGHKS and CDR2 is YYEKEE (reference sequence). The CDR3 nucleotides are TGTGCCAGCAGCTTCGGACTAGCGGGAGTAGAGACCCAGTACTTC. Protein product: CASSFGLAGVETQYF.

This sequence joins TRBV19 and TRBJ1-1, with 7 bases identical to TRBD1. The CDR3 totals 15 residues. Germline CDR1 reads LNHDA; CDR2 reads SQIVND (reference sequence). J lost 4 bases, V lost 6 bases, and 11 bases had no gene match. CDR3: CASSPQQGWFTEAFF. CDR3 bases: TGTGCCAGTAGCCCCCAACAGGGGTGGTTCACTGAAGCTTTCTTT. The variable domain in full, with the rest retrieved from reference TRBV19 and TRBJ1-1, is DGGITQSPKYLFRKEGQNVTLSCEQNLNHDAMYWYRQDPGQGLRLIYYSQIVNDFQKGDIAEGYSVSREKKESFPLTVTSAQKNPTAFYLCASSPQQGWFTEAFFGQGTRLTVV.

The chain carries TRBV5-5 and TRBJ2-5, with 7 bases fitting TRBD2. V shed 3 bases, J shed 2 bases, and the junction held 4 bases outside the gene matches. This CDR3 region has 14 residues. Per germline, CDR1 SGHKS and CDR2 YYEKEE (reference sequence). The CDR3 protein is CASSWEGRQETQYF. Here the CDR3 DNA reads TGTGCCAGCAGCTGGGAGGGAAGGCAAGAGACCCAGTACTTC.

The CDR3 DNA follows: TGTGCCAGCAGTTTATACAGTTCTGGCTACACCTTC. As protein: CASSLYSSGYTF. The V call is TRBV12-3 or TRBV12-4, the J call TRBJ1-2; D is uncertain. V lost 2 bases and J lost 7, with 8 bases in between. The CDR3 has 12 residues.

The rearrangement uses TRBV27 and TRBJ2-7, with a weak D call TRBD2 (6 bases). The CDR3 runs to 15 residues. V was shortened by 0 bases and J by 2 bases, with 11 bases between the two germline ends. Per the germline V gene, CDR1 is MNHEY and CDR2 is SMNVEV (reference sequence). CDR3 sequence: CASSLSSSDPYEQYF. CDR3 nucleotides: TGTGCCAGCAGTTTATCGTCTAGCGACCCCTACGAGCAGTACTTC.

The rearrangement joins TRBV29-1 to TRBJ1-4, with D maybe TRBD1 (6 bases). The V and J ends lost 3 bases and 8 bases respectively, with 13 bases between them. CDR3 size: 13 residues. The V gene's germline CDR1 is SQVTM and CDR2 ANQGSEA. The CDR3 DNA reads TGCAGCGTTGAGGGACACGAAGGGGAAAAACTGTTTTTT. Protein: CSVEGHEGEKLFF.

This clone was seen a few times. This chain links TRBV12-3 or TRBV12-4 with TRBJ2-7; D not resolved. This CDR3 has 13 amino acids. Trimming left V 1 base short and J 3 bases short, with 7 bases between. The CDR3 protein is CASSLDPNYEQYF. The DNA for the CDR3 is TGTGCCAGCAGTTTAGATCCTAACTACGAGCAGTACTTC.

The CDR3 here is CASSRGTGELFF. The CDR3 DNA is TGTGCCAGCAGTAGGGGCACCGGGGAGCTGTTTTTT. The V and J genes are TRBV6-5 and TRBJ2-2, with D possibly matching TRBD1 (5 bases). The germline V and J ends were trimmed by 5 bases and 4 bases, with 5 bases remaining between them. Germline V gene lookup returns CDR1 MNHEY and CDR2 SVGAGI. The length of the CDR3 is 12 residues.

The chain carries TRBV6-5 and TRBJ1-2; maybe TRBD1 (6 bases). Germline V gene lookup returns CDR1 MNHEY and CDR2 SVGAGI. The CDR3 covers 16 residues. The germline V and J ends were trimmed by 1 base and 1 base, with 13 bases remaining between them. The DNA of the CDR3 is TGTGCCAGCAGTTACTTCTCCGGGACAAATAACTATGGCTACACCTTC. Protein sequence: CASSYFSGTNNYGYTF.

The chain uses TRBV13 and TRBJ1-4; tentatively, D is TRBD1 (5 bases). The CDR3 loop spans 20 amino acids. Trimming cost V 3 bases and J 0 bases, with 23 bases left between them. CDR1 and CDR2 (germline): PRHDT, FYEKMQ (reference sequence). DNA for the CDR3: TGTGCCAGCAGCTTTGGTCCCTGGGGGGGGAATCCGGCAACTAATGAAAAACTGTTTTTT. It is translated as CASSFGPWGGNPATNEKLFF.

The CDR3, as DNA: TGTGCCAGCAGTACCACCCCGGAACGCGTGAGGTTGACAGATACGCAGTATTTT. Its translation: CASSTTPERVRLTDTQYF. The chain employs TRBV6-2 or TRBV6-3 and TRBJ2-3; no clear D. The V and J ends lost 5 bases and 3 bases respectively, with 24 bases between them. Germline lookup yields CDR1 MNHEY and CDR2 SVGEGT. This CDR3 is 18 amino acids long.

The chain employs TRBV15 and TRBJ2-7; no reliable D call. The CDR3 totals 13 residues. Between the trimmed V and J ends, which lost 8 bases and 1 base, there was a span of 12 bases. The germline V gene encodes CDR1 LNHNV and CDR2 YYDKDF (reference sequence). DNA of the CDR3: TGTGCCACCCGGAGCGAATATTCCTACGAGCAGTACTTC. Encoded protein: CATRSEYSYEQYF.

The chain is built from TRBV5-1 and TRBJ2-3; tentative D call: TRBD2 (6 bases). Trimming removed 1 base from V and 4 bases from J, with 16 bases in between. This CDR3 has 16 residues. The germline V gene has CDR1 SGHRS and CDR2 YFSETQ. The CDR3 reads CASSLWTGEGSDTQYF. The CDR3 nucleotides read TGCGCCAGCAGCTTGTGGACGGGAGAGGGCTCAGATACGCAGTATTTT.

The chain couples TRBV2 to TRBJ2-7, with 13 nucleotides matching TRBD2. Germline-derived CDR1 and CDR2 are SNHLY and FYNNEI. After removal of 4 bases from V and 0 bases from J, the junction contained 9 bases not matched to a gene. CDR3 length equals 18 residues. The CDR3 DNA sequence: TGTGCCAGCAGTGCGGGGACTAGCGGGATTCTTTTCTCCTACGAGCAGTACTTC. This codes for CASSAGTSGILFSYEQYF.

The genes are TRBV19 and TRBJ1-5, with 10 bases that match TRBD1. Looked up from germline, CDR1 is LNHDA and CDR2 is SQIVND (reference sequence). Losses at the gene ends were 3 bases for V and 4 bases for J; bases not matched to a gene: 3. The CDR3 length is 15 residues. CDR3 region: CASSIRDRGNQPQHF. Here the CDR3 DNA reads TGTGCCAGTAGTATCCGGGACAGGGGTAATCAGCCCCAGCATTTT.

V and J are TRBV7-8 and TRBJ1-4; 7 bases are a match to TRBD1. Germline V gene lookup returns CDR1 SGHVS and CDR2 FQNEAQ. V trimming: 1 base; J trimming: 8 bases; junction bases outside the gene matches: 10. This CDR3 is built from 16 residues. The CDR3 region is CASSLEPRTGAEKLFF. DNA of the CDR3: TGTGCCAGCAGCTTAGAACCCCGGACAGGCGCCGAAAAACTGTTTTTT.